Reported below is one TCR beta chain. The length of the CDR3 is 15 residues. V lost 2 bases and J lost 4; bases outside the gene matches: 6. Germline values: CDR1 SGHRS, CDR2 YFSETQ. This sample was taken from a study of blood T cells in healthy people across ages. For the second PCR, which ran for about 6 to 12 cycles, a sample-barcoded 5' primer and a J-beta primer mix were used. TCRdb passed the 5' RACE reads through MiXCR, listing each CDR3 protein once. The sample lists fewer than 700,000 distinct CDR3 sequences, less than 60% seen once, with around 24% in the top ten. The sequencing sample was made of blood. This clonotype originated in a man aged 80 or over in good health. The V gene is TRBV5-1, the J gene TRBJ2-7, with TRBD2 matching 10 bases. The CDR3 is CASSFSPSGSYEQYF. DNA for the CDR3: TGCGCCAGCAGCTTTAGTCCTAGCGGGAGTTACGAGCAGTACTTC. Together with reference TRBV5-1 and TRBJ2-7, the CDR3 gives the full variable domain: KAGVTQTPRYLIKTRGQQVTLSCSPISGHRSVSWYQQTPGQGLQFLFEYFSETQRNKGNFPGRFSGRQFSNSRSEMNVSTLELGDSALYLCASSFSPSGSYEQYFGPGTRLTVT.